Detailed here is one T cell receptor beta chain. The data derive from a study of blood T cell repertoires in COVID-19. The CDR3 has 13 residues. V was clipped by 3 bases and J by 8 bases, with 16 bases between them. Germline V CDR1 and CDR2: SQVTM, ANQGSEA. Some clones are missing from TCRdb's copy, which holds only in-frame ones; the method was immunoSEQ multiplex PCR. The sample holds 150,000 to 160,000 clones, about 79% seen once. The chain couples TRBV29-1 to TRBJ1-1, with a tentative D call TRBD1 (6 bases). Sample: peripheral blood. This clonotype was sampled from a woman aged 45-59 years with acute or convalescent COVID-19. As DNA, the CDR3 is TGCAGCGTTGATCGGCGGGGGGCCTCCGAAGCTTTCTTT. Protein: CSVDRRGASEAFF. Filled out from reference TRBV29-1 and TRBJ1-1, the complete variable domain reads SAVISQKPSRDICQRGTSLTIQCQVDSQVTMMFWYRQQPGQSLTLIATANQGSEATYESGFVIDKFPISRPNLTFSTLTVSNMSPEDSSIYLCSVDRRGASEAFFGQGTRLTVV.